This T cell receptor (beta chain) was found in a study of T cell repertoires in cytomegalovirus infection. Study information: A matching HLA type, together with CMV infection, was signaled by public TCR beta signatures.

A remark on this clonotype: What it binds is unknown.

One entry per CDR3 protein results from TCRdb running MiXCR on the reads. The repertoire consists of some 200,000 distinct CDR3 sequences, with 35% to 45% occurring once and the leading ten covering 59%. The input for sequencing was CD8+ T cells from cultured PBMCs, taken from culture after CMV antigen stimulation. The source is a human donor in good health (CMV status not recorded). Some clones in this sample may be carry-over from other donors' samples.

CDR3 amino acids: CASSPGQGTGYTF. CDR3 nucleotide sequence: TGTGCCAGCAGCCCCGGACAGGGCACTGGCTACACCTTC. The chain recombines TRBV7-6 with TRBJ1-2; 8 bases match TRBD1. This CDR3 is 13 amino acids long. Trimming removed 5 bases from V and 7 bases from J; junction bases left unmatched: 6. Germline CDR1 and CDR2: SGHVS and FNYEAQ.